This TCR beta chain was obtained from a study of OX40 agonist ivuxolimab in advanced cancers. Note on this clone: Different DNA sequences within this sample yield the same CDR3.

Measured with immunoSEQ multiplex PCR; TCRdb has only the in-frame clones, and not every one. The table lists fewer than 85,000 clones, around 82% of them singletons. The sequence was collected from an adult with an advanced solid tumor such as melanoma, head and neck, liver or kidney cancer. Sample: CD4+ or CD8+ T cells sorted from blood, taken in a trial of the OX40 agonist ivuxolimab.

The CDR3 spells CASSLKETQYF. The CDR3 nucleotides are TGTGCCAGCAGCTTAAAGGAGACCCAGTACTTC. The chain has TRBV7-2 and TRBJ2-5; D remains unclear. In germline, CDR1 is SGHTA, CDR2 FQGNSA. V shed 2 bases and J shed 5 bases, with 3 bases lying between them. The CDR3 consists of 11 residues.